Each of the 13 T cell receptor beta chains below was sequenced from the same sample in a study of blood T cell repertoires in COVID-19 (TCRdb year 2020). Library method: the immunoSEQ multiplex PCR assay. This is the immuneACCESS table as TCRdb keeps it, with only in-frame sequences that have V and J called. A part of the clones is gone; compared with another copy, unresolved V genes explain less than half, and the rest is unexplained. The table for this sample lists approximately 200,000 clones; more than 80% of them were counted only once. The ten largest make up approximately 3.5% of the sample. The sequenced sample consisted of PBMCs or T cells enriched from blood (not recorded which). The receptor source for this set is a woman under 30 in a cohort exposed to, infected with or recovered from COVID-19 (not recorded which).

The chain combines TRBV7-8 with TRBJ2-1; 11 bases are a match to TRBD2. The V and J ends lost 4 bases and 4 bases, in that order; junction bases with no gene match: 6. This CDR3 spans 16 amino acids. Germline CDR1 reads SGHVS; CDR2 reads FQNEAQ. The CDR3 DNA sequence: TGTGCCAGCAGCTCTCGACTAGCGGGATTTTACAATGAGCAGTTCTTC. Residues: CASSSRLAGFYNEQFF.

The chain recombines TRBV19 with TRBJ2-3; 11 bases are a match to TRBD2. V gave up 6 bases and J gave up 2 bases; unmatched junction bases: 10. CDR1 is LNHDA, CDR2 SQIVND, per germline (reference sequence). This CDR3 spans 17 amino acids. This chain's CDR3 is CASRAPLAGGDTDTQYF. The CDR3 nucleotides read TGTGCCAGTAGGGCACCTTTAGCGGGAGGGGACACAGATACGCAGTATTTT.

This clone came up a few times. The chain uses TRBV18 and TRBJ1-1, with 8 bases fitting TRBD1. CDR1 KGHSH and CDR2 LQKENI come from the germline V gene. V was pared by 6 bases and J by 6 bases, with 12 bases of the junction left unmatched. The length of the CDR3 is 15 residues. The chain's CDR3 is CASSEERTGIAEAFF. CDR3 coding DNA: TGTGCCAGCTCGGAAGAAAGGACAGGGATAGCTGAAGCTTTCTTT.

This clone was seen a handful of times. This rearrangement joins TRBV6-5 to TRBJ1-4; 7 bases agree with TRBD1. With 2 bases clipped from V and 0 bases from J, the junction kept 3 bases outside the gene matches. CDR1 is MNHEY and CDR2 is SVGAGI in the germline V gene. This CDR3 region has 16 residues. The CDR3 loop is CASSYPRGTTNEKLFF. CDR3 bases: TGTGCCAGCAGTTACCCCAGGGGGACAACTAATGAAAAACTGTTTTTT.

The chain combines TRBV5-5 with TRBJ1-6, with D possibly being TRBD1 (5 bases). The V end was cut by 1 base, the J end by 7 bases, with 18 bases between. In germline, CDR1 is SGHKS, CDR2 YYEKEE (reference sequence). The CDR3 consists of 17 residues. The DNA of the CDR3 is TGTGCCAGCAGCTTGTCGACTCTGAGACAGCCAAATTCACCCCTCCACTTT. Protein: CASSLSTLRQPNSPLHF.

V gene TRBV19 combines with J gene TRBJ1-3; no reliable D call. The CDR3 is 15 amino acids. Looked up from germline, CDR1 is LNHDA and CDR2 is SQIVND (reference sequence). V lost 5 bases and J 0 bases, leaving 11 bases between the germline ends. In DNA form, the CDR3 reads TGTGCCAGTAGTGCCGACATTCACTCTGGAAACACCATATATTTT. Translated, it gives CASSADIHSGNTIYF.

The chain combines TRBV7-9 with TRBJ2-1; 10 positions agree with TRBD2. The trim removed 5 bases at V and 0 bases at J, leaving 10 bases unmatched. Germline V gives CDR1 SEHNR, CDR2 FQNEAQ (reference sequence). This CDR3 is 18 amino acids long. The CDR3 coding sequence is TGTGCCAGCAGCCCCCTCCTGGCTAGCGGGAGCTCCTACAATGAGCAGTTCTTC. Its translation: CASSPLLASGSSYNEQFF.

DNA of the CDR3: TGCGCCAGCAGCCTCGGCCCGGGGAGTTCCAACGAGCAGTACTTC. Protein sequence: CASSLGPGSSNEQYF. The V gene is TRBV4-1, the J gene TRBJ2-7, with a weak D call TRBD2 (5 bases). Trimming pared 4 bases from V and 5 bases from J, leaving 18 bases between. The germline CDR1 and CDR2 sequences are MGHRA and YSYEKL. The CDR3 is made up of 15 amino acids.

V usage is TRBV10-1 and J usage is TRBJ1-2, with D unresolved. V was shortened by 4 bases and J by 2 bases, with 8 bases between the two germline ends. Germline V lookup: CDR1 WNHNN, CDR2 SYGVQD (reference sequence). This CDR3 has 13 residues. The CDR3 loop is CASSAVRNYGYTF. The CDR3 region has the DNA TGCGCCAGCAGTGCAGTCAGAAACTATGGCTACACCTTC.

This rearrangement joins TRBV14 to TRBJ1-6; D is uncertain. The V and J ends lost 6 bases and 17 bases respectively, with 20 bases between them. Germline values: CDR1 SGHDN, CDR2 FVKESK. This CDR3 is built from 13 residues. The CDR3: CASRLAAGGGIHF. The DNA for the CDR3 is TGTGCCAGCAGGCTCGCCGCTGGCGGCGGAATCCACTTT.

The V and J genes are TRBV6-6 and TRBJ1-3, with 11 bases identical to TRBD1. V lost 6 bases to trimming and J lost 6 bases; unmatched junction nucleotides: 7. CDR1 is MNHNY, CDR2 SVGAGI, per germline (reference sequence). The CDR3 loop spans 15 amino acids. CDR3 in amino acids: CASRRGQGAENTIYF. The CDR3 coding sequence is TGTGCCAGCAGGCGCGGACAGGGGGCGGAAAACACCATATATTTT.

CDR3 in amino acids: CASSLVASGGPYSYEQYF. Written as DNA, the CDR3 is TGTGCCAGCAGCTTAGTGGCTAGCGGGGGACCTTACTCCTACGAGCAGTACTTC. V gene TRBV11-2 combines with J gene TRBJ2-7; 10 nucleotides align to TRBD2. The CDR3 runs 18 residues. Germline V lookup: CDR1 SGHAT, CDR2 FQNNGV. V lost 1 base to trimming and J lost 0 bases; unmatched junction nucleotides: 9.

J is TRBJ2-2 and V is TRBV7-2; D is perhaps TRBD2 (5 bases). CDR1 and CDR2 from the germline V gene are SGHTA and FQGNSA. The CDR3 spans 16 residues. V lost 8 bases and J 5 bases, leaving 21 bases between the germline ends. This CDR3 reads CASVDRLTTGTGELFF. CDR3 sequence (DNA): TGTGCCAGCGTAGATCGGTTGACTACTGGGACCGGGGAGCTGTTTTTT.